These T cell receptor beta chains were read from a single sample in a study of spatial heterogeneity in lung cancer. In TCRdb, the 5' RACE reads were re-called with MiXCR into one record per CDR3 protein. The table includes over 11,000 distinct CDR3 sequences, 10% detected once. The source was PBMCs, collected at surgery. The receptor set was obtained from a male donor with early-stage non-small cell lung cancer. CDR3s include the opening cysteine and the closing phenylalanine or tryptophan. The order of the fields is V gene, clone size, J gene, D gene, CDR3 DNA, CDR3 protein. D genes are given only for firm matches. Not every row has a clone size; where given, it reads once, few, many or a size class.

TRBV9,-,TRBJ2-1,-,TGTGCCAGCAGCGTAAATGTCAGGGGTACCTACAATGAGCAGTTCTTC,CASSVNVRGTYNEQFF
TRBV28,many,TRBJ1-1,-,TGTGCCAGCAGTCTTACAGGGCGAGGGACTGAAGTTTTCTTT,CASSLTGRGTEVFF
TRBV11-2,many,TRBJ1-3,-,TGTGCCAGCAGCTCCCGATTATCGGGGAACACCATATATTTT,CASSSRLSGNTIYF
TRBV3-1,many,TRBJ2-7,-,TGTGCCAGCAGCCAAGGCGGAAGGGGTTTCTACGAGCAGTACTTC,CASSQGGRGFYEQYF
TRBV7-2,many,TRBJ2-2,TRBD1,TGTGCCAGCAGCCCCCGGACAGGGATCATGGCATCGCCCGGGGAGCTGTTTTTT,CASSPRTGIMASPGELFF
TRBV20-1,many,TRBJ2-7,TRBD2,TGCAGTGCTAGACGGGGACTAGCGGGAGGTGGGGACGAGCAGTACTTC,CSARRGLAGGGDEQYF
TRBV28,-,TRBJ2-7,-,TGTGCCAGCAGGTCTGTGACTAGCTCCTACGAGCAGTACTTC,CASRSVTSSYEQYF
TRBV28,many,TRBJ2-3,-,TGTGCCAGCACCATTTGGGGCACAGATACGCAGTATTTT,CASTIWGTDTQYF
TRBV7-3,medium-sized,TRBJ2-1,TRBD2,TGTGCCAGCAGCCCGAGGAGCGGGAGGGCTAATGAGCAGTTCTTC,CASSPRSGRANEQFF
TRBV7-9,many,TRBJ2-5,-,TGTGCCAGCAGCTTATCTACGGGGATCGGAGAGACCCAGTACTTC,CASSLSTGIGETQYF
TRBV20-1,many,TRBJ1-5,TRBD1,TGCAGTGCTGCCGGCGGGACAGCAAGCAATCAGCCCCAGCATTTT,CSAAGGTASNQPQHF
TRBV27,many,TRBJ1-5,-,TGTGCCAGCAGGGGCCATCAGGGGCAGAATCAGCCCCAGCATTTT,CASRGHQGQNQPQHF
TRBV6-2/TRBV6-3,many,TRBJ2-1,TRBD2,TGTGCCAGCAGTTTCGGACTAGCTTTTTCCTACAATGAGCAGTTCTTC,CASSFGLAFSYNEQFF
TRBV10-3,many,TRBJ1-1,-,TGTGCCATCAGTGCAGGGGCCAACACTGAAGCTTTCTTT,CAISAGANTEAFF
TRBV20-1,many,TRBJ1-6,-,TGCAGTGCTAGAGAGCCCGGGAGACTTAATTCACCCCTCCACTTT,CSAREPGRLNSPLHF
TRBV7-9,many,TRBJ2-3,-,TGTGCCAGCAGCCCCGGCGTGGCCGATACGCAGTATTTT,CASSPGVADTQYF
TRBV29-1,many,TRBJ1-1,-,TGCAGCGCGACTAGGAACACTGAAGCTTTCTTT,CSATRNTEAFF
TRBV4-3,-,TRBJ1-1,-,TGCGCCAGCAGCCAAGACGGGGAGACTGAAGCTTTCTTT,CASSQDGETEAFF
TRBV29-1,many,TRBJ2-7,TRBD2,TGCAGCGTGACCGGGACTAGCGGGGTTCGGGAGCAGTACTTC,CSVTGTSGVREQYF
TRBV10-1,many,TRBJ2-7,-,TGCGCCAGCCCCAGTTACGAGCAGTACTTC,CASPSYEQYF
TRBV7-9,many,TRBJ1-1,-,TGTGCCAGACCGGGACTTGAAGCTTTCTTT,CARPGLEAFF
TRBV10-2,few,TRBJ2-2,-,TGCGCCAGCAGTGGCTGGTCTAACACCGGGGAGCTGTTTTTT,CASSGWSNTGELFF
TRBV10-1,-,TRBJ1-4,-,TGCGCCAGCAGTGAAGGGGGGATAGGAAAACTGTTTTTT,CASSEGGIGKLFF
TRBV25-1,-,TRBJ1-2,-,TGTGCCAGCAGTGAATATGTCCAGGGAAGAGGCTACACCTTC,CASSEYVQGRGYTF
TRBV7-3,many,TRBJ2-1,TRBD2,TGTGCCAGCAGCCTGGGACTAGCGTCATACAATGAGCAGTTCTTC,CASSLGLASYNEQFF
TRBV3-1,many,TRBJ2-3,TRBD2,TGTGCCAGCAGCCGGGGACTAGCGGGAGTCACAGATACGCAGTATTTT,CASSRGLAGVTDTQYF
TRBV15,many,TRBJ2-7,-,TGTGCCACCAGCAGAGGAGCAGGCAGTATCGGCTACGAGCAGTACTTC,CATSRGAGSIGYEQYF
TRBV19,many,TRBJ1-5,-,TGTGCCAGTAATAGTCAGCTCTATAGCAATCAGCCCCAGCATTTT,CASNSQLYSNQPQHF
TRBV5-4,many,TRBJ1-1,TRBD1,TGTGCCAGCAATGACAGGGGGCTGGAAGCTTTCTTT,CASNDRGLEAFF
TRBV5-1,many,TRBJ1-4,-,TGCGCCAGCAGCTTGGAAGCTTCAACAACTAATGAAAAACTGTTTTTT,CASSLEASTTNEKLFF
TRBV25-1,medium-sized,TRBJ2-7,-,TGTGCCAGCGCCGGGACGGGAAGCGAGCAGTACTTC,CASAGTGSEQYF
TRBV12-3/TRBV12-4,many,TRBJ1-4,TRBD1,TGTGCCAGCAGTGCCGGGACAGGGGGCTCTGGTAATGAAAAACTGTTTTTT,CASSAGTGGSGNEKLFF
TRBV7-9,many,TRBJ1-1,-,TGTGCCAGCAGCTCCCAGGGGAACACTGAAGCTTTCTTT,CASSSQGNTEAFF
TRBV29-1,many,TRBJ2-3,-,TGCAGCGTAGTCCGTGATACGCAGTATTTT,CSVVRDTQYF
TRBV7-8,many,TRBJ2-3,TRBD2,TGTGCCAGCAGCTTCCAAACGGGGCGGGGGTCAGATACGCAGTATTTT,CASSFQTGRGSDTQYF
TRBV11-3,many,TRBJ2-7,-,TGTGCCAGCAGCTTAAATCACAACGAGCAGTACTTC,CASSLNHNEQYF
TRBV12-3/TRBV12-4,many,TRBJ1-5,TRBD1,TGTGCCAGCAGTCCCCAGGGGGCCGGAGGCAATCAGCCCCAGCATTTT,CASSPQGAGGNQPQHF